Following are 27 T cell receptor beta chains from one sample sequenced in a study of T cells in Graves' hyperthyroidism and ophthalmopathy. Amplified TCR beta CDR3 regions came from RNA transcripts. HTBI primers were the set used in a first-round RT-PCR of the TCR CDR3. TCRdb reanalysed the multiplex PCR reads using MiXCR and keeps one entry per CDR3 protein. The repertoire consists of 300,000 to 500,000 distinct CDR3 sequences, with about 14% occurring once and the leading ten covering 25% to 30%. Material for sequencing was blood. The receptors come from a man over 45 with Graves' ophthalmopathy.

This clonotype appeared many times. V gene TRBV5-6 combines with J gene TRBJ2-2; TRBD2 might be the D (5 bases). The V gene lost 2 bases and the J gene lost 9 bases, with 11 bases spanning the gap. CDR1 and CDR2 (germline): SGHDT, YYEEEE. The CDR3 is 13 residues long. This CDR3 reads CASSFGGLWELFF. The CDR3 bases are TGTGCCAGCAGCTTCGGTGGACTGTGGGAGCTGTTTTTT.

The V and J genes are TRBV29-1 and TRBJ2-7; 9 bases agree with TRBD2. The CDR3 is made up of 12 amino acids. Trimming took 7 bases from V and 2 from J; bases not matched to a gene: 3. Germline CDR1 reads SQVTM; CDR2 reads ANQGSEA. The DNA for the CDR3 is TGCAGCGCTGGCGGGGGGGCCTACGAGCAGTACTTC. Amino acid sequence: CSAGGGAYEQYF.

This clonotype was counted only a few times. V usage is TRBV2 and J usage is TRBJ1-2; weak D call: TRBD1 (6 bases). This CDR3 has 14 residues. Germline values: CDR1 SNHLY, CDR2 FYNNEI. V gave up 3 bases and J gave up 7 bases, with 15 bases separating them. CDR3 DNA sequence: TGTGCCAGCAGTGAGATTCAGGGGATGAGTGGCTACACCTTC. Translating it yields CASSEIQGMSGYTF.

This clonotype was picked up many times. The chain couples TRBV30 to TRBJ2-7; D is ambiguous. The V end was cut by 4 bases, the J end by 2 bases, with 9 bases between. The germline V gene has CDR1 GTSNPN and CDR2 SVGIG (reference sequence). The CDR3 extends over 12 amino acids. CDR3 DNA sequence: TGTGCCTGGACTAGGGATACCTACGAGCAGTACTTC. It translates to CAWTRDTYEQYF.

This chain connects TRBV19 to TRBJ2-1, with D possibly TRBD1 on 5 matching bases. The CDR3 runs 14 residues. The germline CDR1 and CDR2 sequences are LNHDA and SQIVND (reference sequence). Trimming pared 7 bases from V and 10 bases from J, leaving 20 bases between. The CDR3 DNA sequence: TGTGCCAGTACCCCCCGCATAGGACAATTAGAGCAGTTCTTC. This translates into CASTPRIGQLEQFF. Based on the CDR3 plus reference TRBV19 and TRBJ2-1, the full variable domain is DGGITQSPKYLFRKEGQNVTLSCEQNLNHDAMYWYRQDPGQGLRLIYYSQIVNDFQKGDIAEGYSVSREKKESFPLTVTSAQKNPTAFYLCASTPRIGQLEQFFGPGTRLTVL.

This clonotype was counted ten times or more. This CDR3 reads CASSSLRLLSTDTQYF. The CDR3 DNA reads as TGTGCCAGCAGTTCGCTCCGGCTTTTAAGCACAGATACGCAGTATTTT. The chain joins TRBV27 to TRBJ2-3, with D unresolved. Germline V gives CDR1 MNHEY, CDR2 SMNVEV (reference sequence). There are 16 residues in the CDR3. V was cut by 4 bases and J by 0 bases, with 14 bases left in between.

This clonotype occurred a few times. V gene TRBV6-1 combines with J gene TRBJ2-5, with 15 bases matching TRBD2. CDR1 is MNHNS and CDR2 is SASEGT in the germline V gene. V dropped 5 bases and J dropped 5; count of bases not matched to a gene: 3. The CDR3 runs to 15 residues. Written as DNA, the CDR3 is TGTGCCAGCAGTAACGGACTAGCGGGAGGGGAGACCCAGTACTTC. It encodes CASSNGLAGGETQYF.

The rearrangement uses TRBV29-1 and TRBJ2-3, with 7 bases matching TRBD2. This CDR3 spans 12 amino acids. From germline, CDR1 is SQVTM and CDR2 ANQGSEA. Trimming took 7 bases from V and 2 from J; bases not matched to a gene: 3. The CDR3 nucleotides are TGCAGCGCTGGGGGGGACACAGATACGCAGTATTTT. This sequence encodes CSAGGDTDTQYF.

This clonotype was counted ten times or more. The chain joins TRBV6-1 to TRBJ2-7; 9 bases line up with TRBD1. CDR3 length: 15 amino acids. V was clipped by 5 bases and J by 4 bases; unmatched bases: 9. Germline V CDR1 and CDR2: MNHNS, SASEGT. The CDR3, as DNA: TGTGCCAGCAGTTTCACCGGGACAGGGACTTACGAGCAGTACTTC. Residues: CASSFTGTGTYEQYF.

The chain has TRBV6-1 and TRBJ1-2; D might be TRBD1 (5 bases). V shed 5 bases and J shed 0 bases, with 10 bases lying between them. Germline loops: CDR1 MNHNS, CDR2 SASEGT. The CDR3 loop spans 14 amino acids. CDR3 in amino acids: CASSRDHANYGYTF. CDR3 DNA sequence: TGTGCCAGCAGTAGGGACCACGCTAACTATGGCTACACCTTC.

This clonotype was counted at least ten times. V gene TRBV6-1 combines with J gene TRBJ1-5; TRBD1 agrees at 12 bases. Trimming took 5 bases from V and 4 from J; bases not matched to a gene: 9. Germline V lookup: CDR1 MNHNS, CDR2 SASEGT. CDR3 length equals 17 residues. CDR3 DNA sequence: TGTGCCAGCAGTACGGGGACAGGGGGCTTAGGTAATCAGCCCCAGCATTTT. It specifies CASSTGTGGLGNQPQHF.

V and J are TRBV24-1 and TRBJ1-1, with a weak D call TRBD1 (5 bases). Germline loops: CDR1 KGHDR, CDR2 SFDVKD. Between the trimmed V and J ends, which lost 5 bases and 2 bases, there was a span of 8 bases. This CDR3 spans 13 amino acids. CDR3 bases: TGTGCCACCAGTGGTGGACATAACACTGAAGCTTTCTTT. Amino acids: CATSGGHNTEAFF.

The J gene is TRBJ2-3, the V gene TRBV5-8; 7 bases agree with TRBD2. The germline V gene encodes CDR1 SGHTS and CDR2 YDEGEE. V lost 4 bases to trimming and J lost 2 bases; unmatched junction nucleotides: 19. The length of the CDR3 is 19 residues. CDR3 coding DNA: TGTGCCAGCAGCCCTAGTGGGAGGATCCTACGGGACTACACAGATACGCAGTATTTT. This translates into CASSPSGRILRDYTDTQYF. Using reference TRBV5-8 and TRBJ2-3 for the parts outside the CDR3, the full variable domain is EAGVTQSPTHLIKTRGQQATLRCSPISGHTSVYWYQQALGLGLQFLLWYDEGEERNRGNFPPRFSGRQFPNYSSELNVNALELEDSALYLCASSPSGRILRDYTDTQYFGPGTRLTVL.

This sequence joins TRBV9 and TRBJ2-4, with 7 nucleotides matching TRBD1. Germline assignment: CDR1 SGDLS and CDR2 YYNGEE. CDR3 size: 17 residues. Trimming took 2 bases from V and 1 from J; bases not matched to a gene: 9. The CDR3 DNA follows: TGTGCCAGCAGCGTGGATCTAAAACAGGGGGCCAAAAACATTCAGTACTTC. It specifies CASSVDLKQGAKNIQYF.

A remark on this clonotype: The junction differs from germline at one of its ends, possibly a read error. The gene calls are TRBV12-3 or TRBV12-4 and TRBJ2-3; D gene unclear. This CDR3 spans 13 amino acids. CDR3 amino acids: CAGSFVPTDTQYF. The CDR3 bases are TGTGCCGGCAGTTTTGTCCCCACAGATACGCAGTATTTT.

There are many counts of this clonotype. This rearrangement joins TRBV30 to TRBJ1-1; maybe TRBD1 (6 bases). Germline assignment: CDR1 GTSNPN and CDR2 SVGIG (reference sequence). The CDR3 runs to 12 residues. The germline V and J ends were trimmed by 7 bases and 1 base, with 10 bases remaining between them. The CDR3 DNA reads TGTGCCTTGACAGGCGAGAACACTGAAGCTTTCTTT. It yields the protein CALTGENTEAFF.

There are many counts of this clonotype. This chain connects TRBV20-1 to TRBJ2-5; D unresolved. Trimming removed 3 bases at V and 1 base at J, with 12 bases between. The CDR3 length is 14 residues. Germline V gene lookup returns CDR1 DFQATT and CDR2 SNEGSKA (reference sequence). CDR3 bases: TGCAGTGCTAGCCCCCTAGTGGGCCAAGAGACCCAGTACTTC. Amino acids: CSASPLVGQETQYF.

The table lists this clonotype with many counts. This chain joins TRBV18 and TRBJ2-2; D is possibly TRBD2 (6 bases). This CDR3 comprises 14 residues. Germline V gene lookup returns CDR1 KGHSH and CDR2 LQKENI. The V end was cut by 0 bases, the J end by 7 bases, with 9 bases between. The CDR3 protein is CASSPPGGDGELFF. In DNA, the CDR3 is TGTGCCAGCTCACCACCAGGAGGGGACGGGGAGCTGTTTTTT.

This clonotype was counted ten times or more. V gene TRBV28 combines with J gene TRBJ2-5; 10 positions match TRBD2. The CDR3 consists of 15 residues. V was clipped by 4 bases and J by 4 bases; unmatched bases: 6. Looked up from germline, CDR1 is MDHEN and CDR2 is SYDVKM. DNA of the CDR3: TGTGCCAGCAGTTCCTCTAGCGGGAGTTTAGAGACCCAGTACTTC. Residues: CASSSSSGSLETQYF.

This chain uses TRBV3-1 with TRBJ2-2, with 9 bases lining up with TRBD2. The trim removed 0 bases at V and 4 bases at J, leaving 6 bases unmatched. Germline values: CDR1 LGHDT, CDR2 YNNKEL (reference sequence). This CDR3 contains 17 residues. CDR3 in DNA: TGTGCCAGCAGCCAAGAAAGGGTAGCGGGAGTCACCGGGGAGCTGTTTTTT. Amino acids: CASSQERVAGVTGELFF.

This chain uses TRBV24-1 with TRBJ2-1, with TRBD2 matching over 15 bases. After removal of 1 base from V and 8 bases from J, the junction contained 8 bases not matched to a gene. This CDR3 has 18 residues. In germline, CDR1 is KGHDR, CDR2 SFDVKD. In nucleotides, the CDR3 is TGTGCCACCAGTGATTTTCTCGGGACTAGCGGGAGGAGGTATGAGCAGTTCTTC. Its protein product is CATSDFLGTSGRRYEQFF.

CDR3 loop: CAMSPGVDQPQHF. CDR3 bases: TGTGCCATGAGCCCAGGGGTGGATCAGCCCCAGCATTTT. The J gene is TRBJ1-5, the V gene TRBV10-3; D possibly corresponds to TRBD1 (6 bases). The V end lost 9 bases, the J end lost 5 bases, and 14 bases lay between the germline ends. Per the germline V gene, CDR1 is ENHRY and CDR2 is SYGVKD. The CDR3 is 13 amino acids.

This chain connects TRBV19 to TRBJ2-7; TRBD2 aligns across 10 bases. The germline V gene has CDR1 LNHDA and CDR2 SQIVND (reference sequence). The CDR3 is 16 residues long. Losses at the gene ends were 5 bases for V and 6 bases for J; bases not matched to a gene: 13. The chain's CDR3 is CASSPRGAGGKGEQYF. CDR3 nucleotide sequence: TGTGCCAGTAGTCCCCGTGGAGCGGGAGGGAAGGGCGAGCAGTACTTC. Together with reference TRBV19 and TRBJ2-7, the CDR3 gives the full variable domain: DGGITQSPKYLFRKEGQNVTLSCEQNLNHDAMYWYRQDPGQGLRLIYYSQIVNDFQKGDIAEGYSVSREKKESFPLTVTSAQKNPTAFYLCASSPRGAGGKGEQYFGPGTRLTVT.

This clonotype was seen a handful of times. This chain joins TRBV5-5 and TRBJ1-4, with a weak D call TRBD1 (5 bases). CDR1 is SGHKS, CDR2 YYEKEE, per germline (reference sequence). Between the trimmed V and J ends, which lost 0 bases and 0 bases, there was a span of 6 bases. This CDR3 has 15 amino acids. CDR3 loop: CASSLGGTTNEKLFF. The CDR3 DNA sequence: TGTGCCAGCAGCTTGGGGGGGACAACTAATGAAAAACTGTTTTTT.

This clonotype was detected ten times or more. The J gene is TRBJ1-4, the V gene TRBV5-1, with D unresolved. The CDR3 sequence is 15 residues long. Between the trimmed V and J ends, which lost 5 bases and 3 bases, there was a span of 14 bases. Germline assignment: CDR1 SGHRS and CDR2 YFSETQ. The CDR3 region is CASRSSGTANEKLFF. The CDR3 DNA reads TGCGCCAGCAGATCATCCGGAACAGCTAATGAAAAACTGTTTTTT. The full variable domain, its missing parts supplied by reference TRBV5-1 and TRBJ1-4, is KAGVTQTPRYLIKTRGQQVTLSCSPISGHRSVSWYQQTPGQGLQFLFEYFSETQRNKGNFPGRFSGRQFSNSRSEMNVSTLELGDSALYLCASRSSGTANEKLFFGSGTQLSVL.

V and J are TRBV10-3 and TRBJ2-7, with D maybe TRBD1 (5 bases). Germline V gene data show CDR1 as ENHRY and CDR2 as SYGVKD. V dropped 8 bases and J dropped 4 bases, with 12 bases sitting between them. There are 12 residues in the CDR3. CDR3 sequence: CAIGDTGYEQYF. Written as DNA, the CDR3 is TGTGCCATCGGGGATACAGGATACGAGCAGTACTTC.

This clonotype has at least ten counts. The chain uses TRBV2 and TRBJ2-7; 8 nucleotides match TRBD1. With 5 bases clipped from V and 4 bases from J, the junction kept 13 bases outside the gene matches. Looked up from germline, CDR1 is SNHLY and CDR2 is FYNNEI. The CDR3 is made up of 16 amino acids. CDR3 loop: CASSYGQGKGGYEQYF. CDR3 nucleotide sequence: TGTGCCAGCAGTTACGGACAGGGCAAGGGGGGTTACGAGCAGTACTTC.